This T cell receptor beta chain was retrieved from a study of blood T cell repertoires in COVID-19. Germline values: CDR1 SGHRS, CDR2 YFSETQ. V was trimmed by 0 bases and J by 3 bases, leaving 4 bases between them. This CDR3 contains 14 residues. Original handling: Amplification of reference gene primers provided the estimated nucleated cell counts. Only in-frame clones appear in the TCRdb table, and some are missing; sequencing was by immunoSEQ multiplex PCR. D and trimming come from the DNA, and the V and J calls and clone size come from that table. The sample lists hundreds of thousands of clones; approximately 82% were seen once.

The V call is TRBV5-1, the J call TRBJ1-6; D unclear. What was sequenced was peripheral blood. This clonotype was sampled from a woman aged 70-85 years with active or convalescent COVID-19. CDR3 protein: CASSLDGYNSPLHF. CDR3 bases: TGCGCCAGCAGCTTGGACGGCTATAATTCACCCCTCCACTTT.